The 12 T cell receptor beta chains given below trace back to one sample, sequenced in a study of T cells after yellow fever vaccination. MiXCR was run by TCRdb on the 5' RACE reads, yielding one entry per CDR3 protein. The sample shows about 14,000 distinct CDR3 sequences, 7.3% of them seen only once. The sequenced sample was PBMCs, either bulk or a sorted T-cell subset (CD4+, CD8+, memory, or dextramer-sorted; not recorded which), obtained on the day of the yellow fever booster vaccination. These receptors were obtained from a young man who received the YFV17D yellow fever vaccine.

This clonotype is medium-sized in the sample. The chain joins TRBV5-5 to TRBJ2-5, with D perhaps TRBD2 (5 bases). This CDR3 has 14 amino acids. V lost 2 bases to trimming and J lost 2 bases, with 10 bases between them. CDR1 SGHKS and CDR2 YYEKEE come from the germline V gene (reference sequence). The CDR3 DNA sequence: TGTGCCAGCAGCTTAGCGGTTCTTCAAGAGACCCAGTACTTC. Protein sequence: CASSLAVLQETQYF. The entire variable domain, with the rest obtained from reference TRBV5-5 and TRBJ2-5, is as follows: DAGVTQSPTHLIKTRGQQVTLRCSPISGHKSVSWYQQVLGQGPQFIFQYYEKEERGRGNFPDRFSARQFPNYSSELNVNALLLGDSALYLCASSLAVLQETQYFGPGTRLLVL.

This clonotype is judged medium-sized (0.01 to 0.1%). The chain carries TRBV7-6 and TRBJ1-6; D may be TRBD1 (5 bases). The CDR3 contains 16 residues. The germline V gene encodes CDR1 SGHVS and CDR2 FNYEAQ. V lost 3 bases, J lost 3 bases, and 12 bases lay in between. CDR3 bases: TGTGCCAGCAGCTTTCGGGGGAGGGGCTATAATTCACCCCTCCACTTT. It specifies CASSFRGRGYNSPLHF.

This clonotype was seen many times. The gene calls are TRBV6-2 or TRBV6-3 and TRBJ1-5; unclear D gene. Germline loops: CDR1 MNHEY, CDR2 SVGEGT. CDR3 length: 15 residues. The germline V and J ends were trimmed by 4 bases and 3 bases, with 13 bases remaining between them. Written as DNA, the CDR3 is TGTGCCAGCAGTTCGACCCGAATCCTCAATCAGCCCCAGCATTTT. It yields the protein CASSSTRILNQPQHF.

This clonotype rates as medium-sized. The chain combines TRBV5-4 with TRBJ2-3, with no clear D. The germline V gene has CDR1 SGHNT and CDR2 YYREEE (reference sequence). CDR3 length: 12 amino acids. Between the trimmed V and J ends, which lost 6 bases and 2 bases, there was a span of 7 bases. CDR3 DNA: TGTGCCAGCAAATCTTCCACAGATACGCAGTATTTT. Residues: CASKSSTDTQYF. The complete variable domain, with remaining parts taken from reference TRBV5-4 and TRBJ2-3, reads ETGVTQSPTHLIKTRGQQVTLRCSSQSGHNTVSWYQQALGQGPQFIFQYYREEENGRGNFPPRFSGLQFPNYSSELNVNALELDDSALYLCASKSSTDTQYFGPGTRLTVL.

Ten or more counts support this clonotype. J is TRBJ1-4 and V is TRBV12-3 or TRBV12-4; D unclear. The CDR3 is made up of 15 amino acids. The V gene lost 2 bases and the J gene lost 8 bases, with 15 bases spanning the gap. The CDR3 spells CASSLRSPGKEKLFF. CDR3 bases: TGTGCCAGCAGTTTAAGGTCTCCTGGGAAAGAAAAACTGTTTTTT.

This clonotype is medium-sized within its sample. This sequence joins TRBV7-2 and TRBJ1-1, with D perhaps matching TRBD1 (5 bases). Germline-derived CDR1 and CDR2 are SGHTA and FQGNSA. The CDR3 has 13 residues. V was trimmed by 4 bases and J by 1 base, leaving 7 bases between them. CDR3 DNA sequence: TGTGCCAGCAGCTATGACAGGAACACTGAAGCTTTCTTT. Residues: CASSYDRNTEAFF.

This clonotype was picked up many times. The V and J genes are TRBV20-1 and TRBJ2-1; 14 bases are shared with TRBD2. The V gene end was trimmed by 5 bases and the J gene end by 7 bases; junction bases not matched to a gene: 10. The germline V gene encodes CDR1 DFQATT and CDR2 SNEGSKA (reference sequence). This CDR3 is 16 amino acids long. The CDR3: CSALSGLAGGWNEQFF. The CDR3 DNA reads TGCAGTGCTCTTTCCGGACTAGCGGGGGGTTGGAATGAGCAGTTCTTC.

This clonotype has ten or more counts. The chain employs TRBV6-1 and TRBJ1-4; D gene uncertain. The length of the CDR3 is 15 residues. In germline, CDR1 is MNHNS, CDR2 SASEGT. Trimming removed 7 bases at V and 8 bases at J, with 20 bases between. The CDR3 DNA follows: TGTGCCAGCATAGTAACCCCCGGTATGGGCGAAAAACTGTTTTTT. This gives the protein CASIVTPGMGEKLFF.

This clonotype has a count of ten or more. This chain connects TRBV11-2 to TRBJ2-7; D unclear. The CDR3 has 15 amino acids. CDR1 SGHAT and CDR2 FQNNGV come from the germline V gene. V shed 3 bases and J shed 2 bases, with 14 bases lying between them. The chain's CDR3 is CASSFERSHTYEQYF. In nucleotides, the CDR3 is TGTGCCAGCAGCTTCGAACGATCACACACCTACGAGCAGTACTTC.

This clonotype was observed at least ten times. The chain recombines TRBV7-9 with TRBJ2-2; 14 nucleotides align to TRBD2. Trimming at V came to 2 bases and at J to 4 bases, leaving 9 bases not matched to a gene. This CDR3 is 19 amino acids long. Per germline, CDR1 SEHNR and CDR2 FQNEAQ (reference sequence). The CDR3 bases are TGTGCCAGCAGCTTAAAGGACGGACTAGCGGGGGGTGTCACCGGGGAGCTGTTTTTT. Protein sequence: CASSLKDGLAGGVTGELFF.

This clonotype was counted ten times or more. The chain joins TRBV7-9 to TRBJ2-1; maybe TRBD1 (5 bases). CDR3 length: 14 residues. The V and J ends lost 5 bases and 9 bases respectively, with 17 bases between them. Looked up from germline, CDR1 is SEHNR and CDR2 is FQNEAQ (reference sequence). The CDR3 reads CASSPRAGKGEQFF. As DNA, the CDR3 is TGTGCCAGCAGCCCAAGGGCAGGGAAGGGTGAGCAGTTCTTC. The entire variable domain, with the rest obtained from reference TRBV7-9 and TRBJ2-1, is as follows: DTGVSQNPRHKITKRGQNVTFRCDPISEHNRLYWYRQTLGQGPEFLTYFQNEAQLEKSRLLSDRFSAERPKGSFSTLEIQRTEQGDSAMYLCASSPRAGKGEQFFGPGTRLTVL.

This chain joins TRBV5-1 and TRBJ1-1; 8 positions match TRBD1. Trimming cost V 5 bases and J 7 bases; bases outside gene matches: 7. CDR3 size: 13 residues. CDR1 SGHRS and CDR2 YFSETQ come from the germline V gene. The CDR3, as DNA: TGCGCCAGCAGTGCGGACAGGGAGGGTGAAGCTTTCTTT. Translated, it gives CASSADREGEAFF.